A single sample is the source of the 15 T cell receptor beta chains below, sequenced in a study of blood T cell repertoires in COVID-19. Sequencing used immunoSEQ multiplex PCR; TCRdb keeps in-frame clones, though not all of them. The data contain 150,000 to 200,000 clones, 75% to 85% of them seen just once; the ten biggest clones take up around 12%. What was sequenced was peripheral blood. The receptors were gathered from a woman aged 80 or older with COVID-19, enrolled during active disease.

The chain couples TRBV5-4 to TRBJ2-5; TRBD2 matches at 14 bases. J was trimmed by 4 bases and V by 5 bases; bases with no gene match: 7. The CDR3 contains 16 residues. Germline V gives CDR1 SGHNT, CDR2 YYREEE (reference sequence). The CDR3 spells CASRKGTSGGGETQYF. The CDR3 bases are TGTGCCAGCAGGAAGGGGACTAGCGGGGGTGGAGAGACCCAGTACTTC.

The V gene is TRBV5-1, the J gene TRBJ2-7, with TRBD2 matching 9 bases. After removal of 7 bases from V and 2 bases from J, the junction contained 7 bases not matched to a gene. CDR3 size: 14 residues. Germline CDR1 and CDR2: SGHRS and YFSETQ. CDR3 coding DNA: TGCGCCAGCTCGACTAGCGGAGCTACCTACGAGCAGTACTTC. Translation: CASSTSGATYEQYF.

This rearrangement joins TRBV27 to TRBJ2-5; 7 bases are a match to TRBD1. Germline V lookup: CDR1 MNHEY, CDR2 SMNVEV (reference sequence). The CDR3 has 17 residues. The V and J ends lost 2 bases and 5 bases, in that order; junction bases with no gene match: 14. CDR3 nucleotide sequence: TGTGCCAGCAGTTTAAGACAGGGTAGGCCCATCAGGGAGACCCAGTACTTC. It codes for CASSLRQGRPIRETQYF.

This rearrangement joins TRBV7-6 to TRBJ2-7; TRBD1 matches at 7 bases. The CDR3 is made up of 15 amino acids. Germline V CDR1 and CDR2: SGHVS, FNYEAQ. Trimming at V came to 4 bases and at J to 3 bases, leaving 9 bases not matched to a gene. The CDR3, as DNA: TGTGCCAGCAGCTCCCGGGACAGAGACTTCTACGAGCAGTACTTC. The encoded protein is CASSSRDRDFYEQYF.

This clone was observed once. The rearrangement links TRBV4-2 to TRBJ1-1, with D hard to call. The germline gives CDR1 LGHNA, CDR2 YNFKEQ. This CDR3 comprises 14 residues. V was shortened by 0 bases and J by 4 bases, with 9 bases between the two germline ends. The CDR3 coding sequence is TGTGCCAGCAGCCAAGAGGGGAGAAGCACTGAAGCTTTCTTT. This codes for CASSQEGRSTEAFF.

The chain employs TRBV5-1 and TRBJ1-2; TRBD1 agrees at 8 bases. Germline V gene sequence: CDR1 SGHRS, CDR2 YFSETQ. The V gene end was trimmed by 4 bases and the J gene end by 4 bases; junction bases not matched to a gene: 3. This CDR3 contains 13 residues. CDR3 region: CASSPDRGYGYTF. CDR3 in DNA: TGCGCCAGCAGCCCAGACAGGGGCTATGGCTACACCTTC.

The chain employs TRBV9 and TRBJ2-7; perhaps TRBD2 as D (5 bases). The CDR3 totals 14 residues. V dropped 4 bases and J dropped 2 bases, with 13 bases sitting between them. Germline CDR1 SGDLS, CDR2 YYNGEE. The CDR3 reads CASSNGPRAYEQYF. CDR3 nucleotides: TGTGCCAGCAGCAATGGGCCGCGGGCCTACGAGCAGTACTTC.

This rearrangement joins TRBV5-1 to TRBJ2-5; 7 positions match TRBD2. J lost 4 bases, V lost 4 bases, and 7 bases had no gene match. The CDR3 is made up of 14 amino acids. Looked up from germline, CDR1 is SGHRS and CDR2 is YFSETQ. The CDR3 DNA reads TGCGCCAGCAGCCCAGGGACTATTCGAGAGACCCAGTACTTC. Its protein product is CASSPGTIRETQYF. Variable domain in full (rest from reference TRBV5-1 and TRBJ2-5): KAGVTQTPRYLIKTRGQQVTLSCSPISGHRSVSWYQQTPGQGLQFLFEYFSETQRNKGNFPGRFSGRQFSNSRSEMNVSTLELGDSALYLCASSPGTIRETQYFGPGTRLLVL.

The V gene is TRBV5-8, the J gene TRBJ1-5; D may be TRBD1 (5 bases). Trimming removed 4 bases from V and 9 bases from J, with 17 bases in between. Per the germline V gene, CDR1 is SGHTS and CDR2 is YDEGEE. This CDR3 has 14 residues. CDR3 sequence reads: CASSPGLRQWPQHF. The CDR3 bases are TGTGCCAGCAGCCCGGGACTCCGCCAATGGCCCCAGCATTTT.

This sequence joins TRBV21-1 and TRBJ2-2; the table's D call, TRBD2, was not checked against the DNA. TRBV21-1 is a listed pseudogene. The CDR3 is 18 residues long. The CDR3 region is CASTPGTSGLPNTGELFF. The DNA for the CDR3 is TGTGCCAGCACCCCCGGGACTAGCGGGCTTCCGAACACCGGGGAGCTGTTTTTT.

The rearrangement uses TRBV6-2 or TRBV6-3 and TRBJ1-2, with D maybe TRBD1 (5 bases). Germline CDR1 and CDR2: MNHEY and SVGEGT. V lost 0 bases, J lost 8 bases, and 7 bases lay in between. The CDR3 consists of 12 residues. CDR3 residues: CASSYSGGGYTF. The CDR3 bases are TGTGCCAGCAGTTACTCGGGGGGAGGCTACACCTTC.

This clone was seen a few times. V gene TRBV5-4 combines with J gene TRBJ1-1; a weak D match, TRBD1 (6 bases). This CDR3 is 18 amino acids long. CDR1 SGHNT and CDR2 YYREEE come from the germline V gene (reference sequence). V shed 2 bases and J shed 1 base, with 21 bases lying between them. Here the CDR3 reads CASSFKRGPGEGNTEAFF. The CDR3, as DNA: TGTGCCAGCAGCTTCAAACGGGGTCCAGGGGAAGGGAACACTGAAGCTTTCTTT.

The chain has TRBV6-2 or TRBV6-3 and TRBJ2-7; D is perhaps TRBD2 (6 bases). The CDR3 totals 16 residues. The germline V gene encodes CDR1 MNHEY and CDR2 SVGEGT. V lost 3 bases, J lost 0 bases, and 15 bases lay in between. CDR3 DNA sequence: TGTGCCAGCAGTTATAGTGCGGGGAGGAGCTCCTACGAGCAGTACTTC. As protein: CASSYSAGRSSYEQYF.

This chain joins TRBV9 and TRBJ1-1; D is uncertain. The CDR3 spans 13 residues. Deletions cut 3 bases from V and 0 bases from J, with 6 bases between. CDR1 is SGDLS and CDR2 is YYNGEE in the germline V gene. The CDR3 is CASSEWLNTEAFF. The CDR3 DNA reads TGTGCCAGCAGCGAATGGCTGAACACTGAAGCTTTCTTT.

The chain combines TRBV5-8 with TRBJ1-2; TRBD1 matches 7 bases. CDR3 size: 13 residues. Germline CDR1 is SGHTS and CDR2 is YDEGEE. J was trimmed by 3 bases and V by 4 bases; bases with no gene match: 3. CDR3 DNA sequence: TGTGCCAGCAGCCCTACAGGGGACTATGGCTACACCTTC. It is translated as CASSPTGDYGYTF. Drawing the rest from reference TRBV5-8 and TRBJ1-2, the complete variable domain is EAGVTQSPTHLIKTRGQQATLRCSPISGHTSVYWYQQALGLGLQFLLWYDEGEERNRGNFPPRFSGRQFPNYSSELNVNALELEDSALYLCASSPTGDYGYTFGSGTRLTVV.